Below, one T cell receptor beta chain is given with its context. This clone occurred once. Its target antigen remains unknown. Within one base of it there is no much larger clone, and no base qualities were kept. Each collaborating institution followed its own protocols to collect whole blood in K2EDTA tubes. Collaborator samples were shipped for TCRbeta analysis as frozen whole blood, isolated PBMCs, or DNA extracted from either sample type. TCRbeta CDR3 regions were amplified from genomic DNA using the immunoSEQ Assay, a bias-controlled multiplex PCR. As for the original processing: The number of nucleated cells in each sample was estimated by amplification of reference gene primers within the assay. Sequence reads were collapsed and filtered to measure the absolute abundance of every unique TCRbeta CDR3 rearrangement. For each sample, productive Simpson clonality was calculated as the square root of Simpson's diversity index across productive rearrangements. As stored in TCRdb, this immuneACCESS dataset retains in-frame rearrangements with V and J assigned. A fraction of the clones does not appear; measured against another copy, unresolved V genes explain less than half of the discrepancy, and the remainder lacks a known reason. The D gene and trimming were derived from the DNA, and the V and J assignments and clone size from that table. This sample holds 20,000 or so clones; 75% to 95% were observed only once. Approximately 4% of the sample belongs to the ten largest clones.

V is shortened by 1 base, J by 2 bases, and the region joining them spans 8 bases. From its cysteine to its phenylalanine, the CDR3 spans 15 amino acids. Only CDR3 DNA is held: 45 bases, read in frame from base 1. Taken from the germline V gene, the CDR1 and CDR2 loops are SGHTA and FQGNSA. The data are from a study of blood T cell repertoires in COVID-19 (dated by TCRdb to about 2020). Some background on the complete study: The collaborator samples originated in the United States, Italy and Spain and spanned the acute and convalescent phases of COVID-19. Where available, HLA class I and class II types were taken from metadata supplied by the sample provider and were not determined by assay-based typing. Subjects who had been exposed to COVID-19, were actively infected with it, or had recovered from it provided the deeply sampled blood TCRbeta repertoires that made up the dataset. The sample metadata nearly always contained a de-identified subject ID, COVID-19 status, age in years and sex. The prospective study material was composed of cDNA or gDNA derived from T cells, B-cell-depleted T cells, or PBMCs. A freely available public database, intended as a resource for researchers studying the immune response to SARS-CoV-2, is where the repertoires were released. The samples were drawn from the first 160 participants of the ongoing ImmuneRACE study and from 1,254 subjects provided by 6 global collaborators.

Study-level results and caveats: The quantity of clinical and demographic metadata differed by source and by participant and was supplied without curation.

The receptor chain draws on TRBV7-2 and TRBJ2-2; TRBD2 is perhaps the D gene, given 6 matching bases. The clonotype comes from a human donor in a cohort sampled during active COVID-19. The material sequenced was peripheral blood. The sequence in DNA is TGTGCCAGCAGCTTAGGGGGACTTAACACCGGGGAGCTGTTTTTT. It encodes CASSLGGLNTGELFF. When the CDR3 is completed using the reference TRBV7-2 and TRBJ2-2 genes on either side, the full variable domain is GAGVSQSPSNKVTEKGKDVELRCDPISGHTALYWYRQSLGQGLEFLIYFQGNSAPDKSGLPSDRFSAERTGGSVSTLTIQRTQQEDSAVYLCASSLGGLNTGELFFGEGSRLTVL.